The 11 T cell receptor beta chains below come from one sample, sequenced in a study of cytomegalovirus exposure and HLA in healthy donors. Use of 60 Vbeta and 13 Jbeta primers characterized the PCR. Produced via immunoSEQ multiplex PCR; TCRdb's table is partial and in-frame only. The sample records about 190,000 clones, nearly 80% being singletons. The sequenced sample was PBMCs. Receptors were obtained from a woman aged 25 to 39 in good health and CMV-seropositive.

This clone was seen only a few times. One junction end disagrees with the germline gene, perhaps due to a read error. The chain carries TRBV7-7 and TRBJ2-7; D perhaps matches TRBD1 (5 bases). CDR1 is SSHAT, CDR2 FNYEAQ, per germline (reference sequence). CDR3 length equals 15 residues. For the CDR3, the DNA is TGTGCTAGCAGCTATGCCCGCGTCGGACAAGGGGAGCAGTACTTC. This translates into CASSYARVGQGEQYF.

This clone was seen only a few times. V and J are TRBV7-9 and TRBJ1-2; the match to TRBD1 covers 7 bases. Trimming took 8 bases from V and 8 from J; bases not matched to a gene: 14. Germline V lookup: CDR1 SEHNR, CDR2 FQNEAQ (reference sequence). The CDR3 consists of 14 residues. The CDR3 is CASYTGSDRRGYTF. In DNA, the CDR3 is TGTGCCAGCTATACGGGGTCGGACAGGCGCGGCTACACCTTC.

The J gene is TRBJ1-5, the V gene TRBV2; no definite D call. This CDR3 contains 13 residues. Per the germline V gene, CDR1 is SNHLY and CDR2 is FYNNEI. Trimming left V 8 bases short and J 2 bases short, with 10 bases between. DNA for the CDR3: TGTGCCAGCTGGGGAGTGGGCAATCAGCCCCAGCATTTT. Translated: CASWGVGNQPQHF.

The chain carries TRBV14 and TRBJ2-1; the match to TRBD2 covers 8 bases. This CDR3 has 14 amino acids. Germline V lookup: CDR1 SGHDN, CDR2 FVKESK. Losses at the gene ends were 5 bases for V and 7 bases for J; bases not matched to a gene: 7. The CDR3 DNA follows: TGTGCCAGCAGCAAGGCGGGACTAGTTAATGAGCAGTTCTTC. Translating gives CASSKAGLVNEQFF.

The gene calls are TRBV7-2 and TRBJ2-3, with D unclear. There are 14 residues in the CDR3. V shed 4 bases and J shed 4 bases, with 12 bases lying between them. Per the germline V gene, CDR1 is SGHTA and CDR2 is FQGNSA. In DNA form, the CDR3 reads TGTGCCAGCAGCTCCCTCCCCCTAGCAGATACGCAGTATTTT. Translating it yields CASSSLPLADTQYF.

In its sample, this clone was seen once. The genes are TRBV11-2 and TRBJ2-5; 7 nucleotides match TRBD2. The CDR3 is made up of 16 amino acids. V was clipped by 6 bases and J by 5 bases; unmatched bases: 15. Per the germline V gene, CDR1 is SGHAT and CDR2 is FQNNGV. The CDR3 coding sequence is TGTGCCAGCAGGCACTTCGGGGGGAAGGGAGGGGAGACCCAGTACTTC. Encoded protein: CASRHFGGKGGETQYF.

V gene TRBV18 combines with J gene TRBJ1-2; tentatively, D is TRBD1 (5 bases). Germline V gene sequence: CDR1 KGHSH, CDR2 LQKENI. The CDR3 spans 16 residues. Deletions cut 0 bases from V and 8 bases from J, with 19 bases between. CDR3 DNA: TGTGCCAGCTCACCACCGCGGGGCCTGGGTTTGCACGGCTACACCTTC. Amino acid sequence: CASSPPRGLGLHGYTF.

The chain uses TRBV18 and TRBJ1-2, with D possibly TRBD1 on 5 matching bases. V was clipped by 0 bases and J by 4 bases, with 15 bases between them. The CDR3 has 16 residues. Germline CDR1 is KGHSH and CDR2 is LQKENI. The CDR3 sequence: CASSPPTGVLGYGYTF. CDR3 nucleotide sequence: TGTGCCAGCTCACCACCGACGGGGGTATTGGGCTATGGCTACACCTTC.

About this clone itself: The same CDR3 is also encoded by other DNA sequences in this sample. CDR3 sequence: CASSYREKLFF. The CDR3 DNA reads as TGTGCCAGCAGTTACCGTGAAAAACTGTTTTTT. The chain employs TRBV6-6 and TRBJ1-4; unclear D gene. The CDR3 has 11 amino acids. From germline, CDR1 is MNHNY and CDR2 SVGAGI (reference sequence). V gave up 2 bases and J gave up 7 bases, with 2 bases separating them.

The J gene is TRBJ1-2, the V gene TRBV10-3; D is unclear. The germline CDR1 and CDR2 sequences are ENHRY and SYGVKD. V was cut by 8 bases and J by 4 bases, with 14 bases left in between. The length of the CDR3 is 13 residues. CDR3 amino acids: CAIGSIEGYGYTF. In DNA form, the CDR3 reads TGTGCCATCGGCTCTATAGAGGGCTATGGCTACACCTTC.

V gene TRBV9 combines with J gene TRBJ2-6; D remains unclear. The V gene lost 4 bases and the J gene lost 3 bases, with 20 bases spanning the gap. Looked up from germline, CDR1 is SGDLS and CDR2 is YYNGEE. The CDR3 loop spans 18 amino acids. The CDR3 DNA reads as TGTGCCAGCAGCCTCTCCCCCACTCCTCCGGGTGGGGCCAACGTCCTGACTTTC. Translation gives CASSLSPTPPGGANVLTF.